A single sample gave rise to the 23 T cell receptor beta chains below, sequenced in a study of CD8+ T cells in alopecia areata. Extracted from the samples, RNA was reverse transcribed into cDNA to serve as the sequencing template. The protocol was immunoSEQ multiplex PCR, while the TCRdb copy is restricted to in-frame clones and leaves out a portion. In the table there are roughly 46,000 clones, under 70% of which are singletons. The treatment here: oral pan-JAK inhibitor, 5-10 mg twice daily. The sequences come from CD8+ T cells sorted from blood, collected at week 4, from a patient treated with tofacitinib. Receptor source: a human donor with alopecia areata.

The V call is TRBV5-6, the J call TRBJ2-7; perhaps D is TRBD1 or TRBD2 (5 bases each). This CDR3 comprises 12 residues. The germline V and J ends were trimmed by 0 bases and 7 bases, with 8 bases remaining between them. CDR1 SGHDT and CDR2 YYEEEE come from the germline V gene. The CDR3 sequence: CASSLGDLEQYF. The DNA of the CDR3 is TGTGCCAGCAGCTTGGGGGACCTTGAGCAGTACTTC.

The chain joins TRBV30 to TRBJ2-2; D might be TRBD1 (5 bases). CDR1 is GTSNPN and CDR2 is SVGIG in the germline V gene (reference sequence). The CDR3 loop spans 14 amino acids. Trimming shortened V by 0 bases and J by 5 bases, and 10 bases separated the two germline ends. The CDR3 is CAWSVRAGTGELFF. The CDR3 DNA reads as TGTGCCTGGAGTGTACGCGCAGGGACCGGGGAGCTGTTTTTT.

In this sample, this clone turned up a few times. This chain connects TRBV7-3 to TRBJ2-1, with D perhaps matching TRBD1 (5 bases). This CDR3 is built from 14 residues. V was pared by 2 bases and J by 3 bases, with 8 bases between. From germline, CDR1 is SGHTA and CDR2 FQGTGA. The CDR3 DNA reads as TGTGCCAGCAGCTTAGGTCAGGGCTACAATGAGCAGTTCTTC. This gives the protein CASSLGQGYNEQFF.

V gene TRBV9 combines with J gene TRBJ2-7, with D perhaps TRBD2 (6 bases). Trimming took off 4 bases at V and 4 bases at J, with 18 bases between the two ends. CDR1 and CDR2 (germline): SGDLS, YYNGEE. The CDR3 covers 15 residues. The CDR3 is CASSPSPGDVYEQYF. In DNA, the CDR3 is TGTGCCAGCAGCCCCTCCCCGGGGGACGTGTACGAGCAGTACTTC.

This clone was found once. V and J are TRBV5-1 and TRBJ1-2; D possibly corresponds to TRBD1 (5 bases). The V end lost 2 bases, the J end lost 5 bases, and 16 bases lay between the germline ends. This CDR3 has 15 residues. CDR1 is SGHRS and CDR2 is YFSETQ in the germline V gene. CDR3 loop: CASSFMFPTDYGYTF. The CDR3 DNA is TGCGCCAGCAGCTTTATGTTCCCGACAGATTATGGCTACACCTTC.

This clone was seen ten or more times. The chain uses TRBV5-1 and TRBJ2-2; no firm D call. V was clipped by 2 bases and J by 5 bases, with 1 base between them. Germline V CDR1 and CDR2: SGHRS, YFSETQ. The length of the CDR3 is 11 residues. The CDR3 region is CASSFTGELFF. CDR3 bases: TGCGCCAGCAGCTTTACCGGGGAGCTGTTTTTT.

The chain has TRBV9 and TRBJ1-3; D call uncertain. The V end was cut by 4 bases, the J end by 5 bases, with 7 bases between. There are 12 residues in the CDR3. Germline V gives CDR1 SGDLS, CDR2 YYNGEE. CDR3 bases: TGTGCCAGCAGCACCGACAGAAACACCATATATTTT. Protein sequence: CASSTDRNTIYF.

The rearrangement joins TRBV5-1 to TRBJ1-1; TRBD1 matches 7 bases. The length of the CDR3 is 15 residues. The germline V gene has CDR1 SGHRS and CDR2 YFSETQ. V shed 2 bases and J 1 base; nucleotides not matched to a gene: 5. The CDR3 DNA reads TGCGCCAGCAGCTTATACAGGGGCTGGAACACTGAAGCTTTCTTT. This encodes CASSLYRGWNTEAFF.

The V and J genes are TRBV29-1 and TRBJ2-7; the D call may be TRBD1 or TRBD2 (5 bases each). Per the germline V gene, CDR1 is SQVTM and CDR2 is ANQGSEA. With 6 bases removed from V and 2 bases from J, the gap between germline ends came to 11 bases. The CDR3 extends over 12 amino acids. CDR3 sequence: CSVGDGPYEQYF. The CDR3 DNA reads TGCAGCGTCGGGGACGGCCCCTACGAGCAGTACTTC.

CDR3 loop: CSVEGPQGNPYEQYF. The CDR3 DNA reads as TGCAGCGTTGAGGGTCCTCAGGGGAACCCCTACGAGCAGTACTTC. The chain joins TRBV29-1 to TRBJ2-7, with a tentative D call TRBD1 (6 bases). V was pared by 3 bases and J by 2 bases, with 17 bases between. The CDR3 covers 15 residues. From germline, CDR1 is SQVTM and CDR2 ANQGSEA.

This clone was seen a handful of times. The V call is TRBV5-6, the J call TRBJ2-7, with D possibly matching TRBD1 (6 bases). Per germline, CDR1 SGHDT and CDR2 YYEEEE. CDR3 length: 14 amino acids. V lost 2 bases, J lost 11 bases, and 20 bases lay in between. CDR3 sequence (DNA): TGTGCCAGCAGCTTTACCGGGACAACGACGGTTGAGTACTTC. Translating it yields CASSFTGTTTVEYF.

The chain uses TRBV30 and TRBJ2-6; perhaps TRBD1 as D (6 bases). This CDR3 contains 13 residues. Trimming removed 3 bases at V and 7 bases at J, with 10 bases between. Germline loops: CDR1 GTSNPN, CDR2 SVGIG (reference sequence). The CDR3 DNA reads as TGTGCCTGGAGCCCGGACAGCGCCAACGTCCTGACTTTC. This translates into CAWSPDSANVLTF.

The V and J genes are TRBV29-1 and TRBJ2-7; possibly TRBD2 for D (6 bases). Germline V gene data show CDR1 as SQVTM and CDR2 as ANQGSEA. V gave up 1 base and J gave up 6 bases, with 10 bases separating them. This CDR3 contains 12 residues. CDR3 in amino acids: CSVEVRDGEQYF. The CDR3 DNA reads as TGCAGCGTTGAAGTGCGGGACGGCGAGCAGTACTTC.

J is TRBJ2-3 and V is TRBV25-1; unclear D gene. The CDR3 has 14 amino acids. V shed 5 bases and J shed 6 bases, with 15 bases lying between them. Germline CDR1 reads MGHDK; CDR2 reads SYGVNS. The CDR3 loop reads CASSPQGLGDTQYF. CDR3 nucleotides: TGTGCCAGCAGTCCTCAAGGGTTGGGGGATACGCAGTATTTT.

There are a few counts of this clone. The chain joins TRBV30 to TRBJ2-4; D not certain. Germline CDR1 is GTSNPN and CDR2 is SVGIG (reference sequence). The CDR3 spans 14 residues. The V gene lost 0 bases and the J gene lost 0 bases, with 6 bases spanning the gap. The CDR3 DNA reads TGTGCCTGGAGTGTACTTGAAGCCAAAAACATTCAGTACTTC. Translation: CAWSVLEAKNIQYF.

The rearrangement uses TRBV27 and TRBJ1-5, with D unresolved. CDR1 is MNHEY, CDR2 SMNVEV, per germline (reference sequence). The V end was cut by 3 bases, the J end by 9 bases, with 15 bases between. This CDR3 comprises 14 residues. The CDR3 nucleotides are TGTGCCAGCAGTTTTAGATCGGCCTCAGCGCCCCAGCATTTT. Translation gives CASSFRSASAPQHF.

The chain combines TRBV27 with TRBJ1-2, with 11 bases matching TRBD1. The CDR3 loop spans 16 amino acids. The trim removed 4 bases at V and 1 base at J, leaving 5 bases unmatched. In germline, CDR1 is MNHEY, CDR2 SMNVEV (reference sequence). For the CDR3, the DNA is TGTGCCAGCAGTTCCGGACAGGGGGCATATAACTATGGCTACACCTTC. It yields the protein CASSSGQGAYNYGYTF.

Concerning this clone: This may be a read error: a much more frequent sequence differs by one nucleotide. This chain uses TRBV27 with TRBJ2-1; D is perhaps TRBD1 or TRBD2 (5 bases each). The CDR3 is 13 residues long. CDR1 is MNHEY and CDR2 is SMNVEV in the germline V gene (reference sequence). V lost 6 bases and J 5 bases, leaving 11 bases between the germline ends. In nucleotides, the CDR3 is TGTGCCAGCAGCCCCGGGACCCACAATGAGCAGTTCTTC. This encodes CASSPGTHNEQFF.

The chain recombines TRBV5-6 with TRBJ2-1, with 10 bases aligning to TRBD2. Trimming at V came to 3 bases and at J to 4 bases, leaving 10 bases not matched to a gene. Germline V gene lookup returns CDR1 SGHDT and CDR2 YYEEEE. The CDR3 is 17 residues long. CDR3: CASSSDFTSGVYNEQFF. CDR3 coding DNA: TGTGCCAGCAGCTCCGACTTCACTAGCGGGGTTTACAATGAGCAGTTCTTC.

This clone came up a few times. The rearrangement joins TRBV5-1 to TRBJ2-5; D not resolved. The CDR3 totals 18 residues. The V end lost 0 bases, the J end lost 4 bases, and 22 bases lay between the germline ends. Germline loops: CDR1 SGHRS, CDR2 YFSETQ. CDR3 bases: TGCGCCAGCAGCTTGGCCGGTGGTAGAGTGACCTCGGTAGAGACCCAGTACTTC. Translated: CASSLAGGRVTSVETQYF. The full variable domain, in which reference TRBV5-1 and TRBJ2-5 provide the parts outside the CDR3, is KAGVTQTPRYLIKTRGQQVTLSCSPISGHRSVSWYQQTPGQGLQFLFEYFSETQRNKGNFPGRFSGRQFSNSRSEMNVSTLELGDSALYLCASSLAGGRVTSVETQYFGPGTRLLVL.

V and J are TRBV6-6 and TRBJ2-5; TRBD1 agrees at 11 bases. Germline V gene lookup returns CDR1 MNHNY and CDR2 SVGAGI (reference sequence). V was clipped by 6 bases and J by 5 bases; unmatched bases: 5. CDR3 length: 14 residues. CDR3 sequence: CASSWTGGMETQYF. In DNA form, the CDR3 reads TGTGCCAGCAGCTGGACAGGGGGCATGGAGACCCAGTACTTC.

The rearrangement uses TRBV4-3 and TRBJ1-5; D is undetermined. Germline V gives CDR1 LGHNA, CDR2 YSLEER. The CDR3 loop spans 14 amino acids. V lost 0 bases, J lost 9 bases, and 12 bases lay in between. The CDR3 loop is CASSQDRGPRPQHF. In DNA, the CDR3 is TGCGCCAGCAGCCAAGATCGAGGGCCTAGGCCCCAGCATTTT.

The chain is built from TRBV2 and TRBJ2-1; D gene ambiguous. The CDR3 runs to 14 residues. Deletions cut 3 bases from V and 5 bases from J, with 11 bases between. Germline V lookup: CDR1 SNHLY, CDR2 FYNNEI. This CDR3 reads CASSDGRYDNEQFF. Written as DNA, the CDR3 is TGTGCCAGCAGTGACGGCAGGTACGACAATGAGCAGTTCTTC.